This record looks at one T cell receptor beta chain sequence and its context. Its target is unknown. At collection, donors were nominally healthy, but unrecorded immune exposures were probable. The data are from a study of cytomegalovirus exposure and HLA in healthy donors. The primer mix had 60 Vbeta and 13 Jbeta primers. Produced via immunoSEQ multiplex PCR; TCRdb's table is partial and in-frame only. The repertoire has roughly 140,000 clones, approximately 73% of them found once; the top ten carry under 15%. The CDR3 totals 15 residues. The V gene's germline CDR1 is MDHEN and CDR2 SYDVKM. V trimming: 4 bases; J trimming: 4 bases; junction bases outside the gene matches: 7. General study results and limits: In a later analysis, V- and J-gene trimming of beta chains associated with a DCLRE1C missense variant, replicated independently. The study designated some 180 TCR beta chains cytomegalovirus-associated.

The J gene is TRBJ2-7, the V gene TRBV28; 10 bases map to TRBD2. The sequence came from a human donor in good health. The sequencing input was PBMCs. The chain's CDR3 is CASSSASGSRYEQYF. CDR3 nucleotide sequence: TGTGCCAGCAGTTCAGCTAGCGGGAGTCGATACGAGCAGTACTTC.